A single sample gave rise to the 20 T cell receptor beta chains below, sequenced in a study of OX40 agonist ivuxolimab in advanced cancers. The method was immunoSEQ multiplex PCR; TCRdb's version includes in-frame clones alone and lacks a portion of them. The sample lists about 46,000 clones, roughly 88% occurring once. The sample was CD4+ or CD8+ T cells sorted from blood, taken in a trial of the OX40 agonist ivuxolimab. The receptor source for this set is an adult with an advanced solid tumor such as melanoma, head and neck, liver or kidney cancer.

CDR3 nucleotides: TGCGCCAGCAGCGGAAGCGGGAGGGCTCTATACGAGCAGTACTTC. It codes for CASSGSGRALYEQYF. V and J are TRBV5-1 and TRBJ2-7, with 10 bases matching TRBD2. J was trimmed by 4 bases and V by 4 bases; bases with no gene match: 8. This CDR3 region has 15 residues. Germline-derived CDR1 and CDR2 are SGHRS and YFSETQ.

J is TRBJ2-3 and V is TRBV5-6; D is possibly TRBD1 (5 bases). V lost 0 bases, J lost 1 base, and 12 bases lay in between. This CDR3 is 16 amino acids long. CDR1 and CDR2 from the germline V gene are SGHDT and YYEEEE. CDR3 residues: CASSLGGAGGTDTQYF. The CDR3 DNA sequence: TGTGCCAGCAGCTTGGGTGGGGCCGGAGGCACAGATACGCAGTATTTT.

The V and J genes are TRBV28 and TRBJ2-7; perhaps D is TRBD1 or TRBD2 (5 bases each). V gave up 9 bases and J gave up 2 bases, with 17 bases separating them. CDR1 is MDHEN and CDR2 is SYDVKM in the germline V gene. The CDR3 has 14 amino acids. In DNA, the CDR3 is TGTGCCAGTTCCTTTGGGGGACGGACCTACGAGCAGTACTTC. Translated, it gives CASSFGGRTYEQYF. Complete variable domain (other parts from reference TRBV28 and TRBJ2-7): DVKVTQSSRYLVKRTGEKVFLECVQDMDHENMFWYRQDPGLGLRLIYFSYDVKMKEKGDIPEGYSVSREKKERFSLILESASTNQTSMYLCASSFGGRTYEQYFGPGTRLTVT.

The CDR3 bases are TGTGCCAGCAGTTACTCGACAGACAATGAGCAGTTCTTC. Its translation is CASSYSTDNEQFF. The rearrangement joins TRBV6-5 to TRBJ2-1; maybe TRBD1 (5 bases). This CDR3 comprises 13 residues. The V end lost 0 bases, the J end lost 5 bases, and 5 bases lay between the germline ends. Germline V gene sequence: CDR1 MNHEY, CDR2 SVGAGI.

The chain's CDR3 is CASSEDGGAGNTIYF. DNA of the CDR3: TGTGCCAGCAGTGAAGATGGCGGGGCTGGAAACACCATATATTTT. The rearrangement uses TRBV6-1 and TRBJ1-3, with D hard to call. Trimming left V 1 base short and J 2 bases short, with 9 bases between. There are 15 residues in the CDR3. Germline CDR1 is MNHNS and CDR2 is SASEGT.

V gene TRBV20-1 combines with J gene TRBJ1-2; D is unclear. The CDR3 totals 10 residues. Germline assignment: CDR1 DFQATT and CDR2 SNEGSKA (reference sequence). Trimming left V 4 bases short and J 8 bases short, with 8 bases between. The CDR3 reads CSAISGGYTF. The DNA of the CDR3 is TGCAGTGCTATATCTGGGGGCTACACCTTC.

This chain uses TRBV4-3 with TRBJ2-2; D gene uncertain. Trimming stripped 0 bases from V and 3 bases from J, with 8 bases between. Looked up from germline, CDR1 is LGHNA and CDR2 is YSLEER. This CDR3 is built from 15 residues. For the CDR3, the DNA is TGCGCCAGCAGCCAAGATGGGTTAGACACCGGGGAGCTGTTTTTT. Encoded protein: CASSQDGLDTGELFF.

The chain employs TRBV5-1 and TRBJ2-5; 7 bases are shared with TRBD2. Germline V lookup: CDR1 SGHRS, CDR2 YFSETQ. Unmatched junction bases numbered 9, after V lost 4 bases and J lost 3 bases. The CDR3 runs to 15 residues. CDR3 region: CASSPYPRGEETQYF. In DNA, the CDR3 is TGCGCCAGCAGCCCCTACCCCCGGGGGGAAGAGACCCAGTACTTC.

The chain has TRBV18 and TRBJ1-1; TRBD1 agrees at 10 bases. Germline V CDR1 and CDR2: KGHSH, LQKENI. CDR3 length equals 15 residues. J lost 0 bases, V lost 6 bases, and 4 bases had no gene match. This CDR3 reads CASSAGQGMNTEAFF. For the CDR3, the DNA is TGTGCCAGCTCTGCGGGACAGGGGATGAACACTGAAGCTTTCTTT.

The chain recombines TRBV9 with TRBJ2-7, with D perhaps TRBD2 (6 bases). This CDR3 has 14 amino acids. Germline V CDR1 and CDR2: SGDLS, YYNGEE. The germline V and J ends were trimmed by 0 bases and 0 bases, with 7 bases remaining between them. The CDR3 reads CASSVDGGSYEQYF. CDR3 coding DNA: TGTGCCAGCAGCGTAGACGGGGGCTCCTACGAGCAGTACTTC.

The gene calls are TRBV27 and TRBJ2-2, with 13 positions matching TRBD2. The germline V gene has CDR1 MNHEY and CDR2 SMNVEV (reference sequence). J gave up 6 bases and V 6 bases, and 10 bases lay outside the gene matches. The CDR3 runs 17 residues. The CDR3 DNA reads TGTGCCAGCAGCCTCGGACTAGCGGGAGCAGGAGCCGGGGAGCTGTTTTTT. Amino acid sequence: CASSLGLAGAGAGELFF.

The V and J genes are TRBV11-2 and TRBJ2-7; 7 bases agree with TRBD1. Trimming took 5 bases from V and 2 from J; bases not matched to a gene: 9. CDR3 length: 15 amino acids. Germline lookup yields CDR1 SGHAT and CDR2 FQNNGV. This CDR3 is CASSATDRQTYEQYF. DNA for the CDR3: TGTGCCAGCAGCGCGACGGACAGGCAGACCTACGAGCAGTACTTC.

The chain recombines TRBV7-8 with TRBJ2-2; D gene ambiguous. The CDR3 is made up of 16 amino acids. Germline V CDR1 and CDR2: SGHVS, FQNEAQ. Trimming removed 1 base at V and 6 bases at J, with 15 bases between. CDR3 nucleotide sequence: TGTGCCAGCAGCTTAGTACCAGACCCCCGAGCCGGGGAGCTGTTTTTT. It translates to CASSLVPDPRAGELFF.

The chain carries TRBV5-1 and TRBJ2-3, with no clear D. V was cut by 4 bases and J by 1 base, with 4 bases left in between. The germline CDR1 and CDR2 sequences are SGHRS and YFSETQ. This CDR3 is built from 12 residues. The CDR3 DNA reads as TGCGCCAGCAGCACAGGCACAGATACGCAGTATTTT. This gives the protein CASSTGTDTQYF. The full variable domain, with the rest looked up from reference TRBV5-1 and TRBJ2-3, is KAGVTQTPRYLIKTRGQQVTLSCSPISGHRSVSWYQQTPGQGLQFLFEYFSETQRNKGNFPGRFSGRQFSNSRSEMNVSTLELGDSALYLCASSTGTDTQYFGPGTRLTVL.

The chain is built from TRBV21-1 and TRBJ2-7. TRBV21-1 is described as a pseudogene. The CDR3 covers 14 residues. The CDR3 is CASSKVRGCGEQYF. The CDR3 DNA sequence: TGTGCCAGCAGCAAAGTGAGGGGATGTGGCGAGCAGTACTTC.

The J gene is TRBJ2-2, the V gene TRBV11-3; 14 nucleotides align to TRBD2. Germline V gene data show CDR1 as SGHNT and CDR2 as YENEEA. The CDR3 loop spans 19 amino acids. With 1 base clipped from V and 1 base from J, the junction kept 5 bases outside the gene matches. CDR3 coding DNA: TGTGCCAGCAGCTTAGGAAGACTAGCGGGAGGGAGGAACACCGGGGAGCTGTTTTTT. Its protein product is CASSLGRLAGGRNTGELFF. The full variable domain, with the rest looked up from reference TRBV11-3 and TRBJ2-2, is EAGVVQSPRYKIIEKKQPVAFWCNPISGHNTLYWYLQNLGQGPELLIRYENEEAVDDSQLPKDRFSAERLKGVDSTLKIQPAELGDSAVYLCASSLGRLAGGRNTGELFFGEGSRLTVL.

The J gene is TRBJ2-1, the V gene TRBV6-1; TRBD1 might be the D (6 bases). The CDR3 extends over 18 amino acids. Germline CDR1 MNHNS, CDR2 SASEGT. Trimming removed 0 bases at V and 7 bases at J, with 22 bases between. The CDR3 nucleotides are TGTGCCAGCAGTGAAGCGCTTCTGGGGCAGGGGTACAGGAATGAGCAGTTCTTC. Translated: CASSEALLGQGYRNEQFF.

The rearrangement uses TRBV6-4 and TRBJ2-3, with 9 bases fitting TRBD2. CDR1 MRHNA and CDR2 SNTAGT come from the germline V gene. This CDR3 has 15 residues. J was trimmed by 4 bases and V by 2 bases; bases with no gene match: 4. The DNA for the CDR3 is TGTGCCAGCAGTGACGCGGCGGGGGGGCCAGATACGCAGTATTTT. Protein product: CASSDAAGGPDTQYF.

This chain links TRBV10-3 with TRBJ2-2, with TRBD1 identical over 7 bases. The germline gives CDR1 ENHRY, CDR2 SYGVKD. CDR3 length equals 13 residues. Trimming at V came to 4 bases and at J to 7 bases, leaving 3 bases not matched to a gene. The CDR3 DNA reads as TGTGCCATCAGTGGACAGGGAAGCGGGGAGCTGTTTTTT. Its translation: CAISGQGSGELFF.

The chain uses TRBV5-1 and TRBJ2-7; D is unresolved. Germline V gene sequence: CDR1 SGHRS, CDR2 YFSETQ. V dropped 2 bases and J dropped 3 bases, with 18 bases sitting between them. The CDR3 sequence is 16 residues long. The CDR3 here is CASSFDEQLFGYEQYF. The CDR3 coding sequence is TGCGCCAGCAGCTTTGACGAACAGCTTTTTGGCTACGAGCAGTACTTC.